The sequence of this TCR beta chain was determined in a study of cytomegalovirus exposure and HLA in healthy donors. Study conclusions and caveats: Solely CMV serostatus was available to characterize immune exposure.

A remark on this clone: Its antigen is undetermined.

The PCR made use of 60 Vbeta and 13 Jbeta primers. Authors' data handling: In a later analysis, around 10 million of around 75 million unique beta chains occurred in at least two donors. The protocol was immunoSEQ multiplex PCR, while the TCRdb copy is restricted to in-frame clones and leaves out a portion. Clone size and the V and J calls come from that table; the DNA yielded D and trimming. The sample shows approximately 89,000 clones, around two thirds of them seen only once. What was sequenced was PBMCs. The TCR sequence derives from a woman in her thirties in good health and CMV-seropositive.

The CDR3 reads CASSLGIGQTLYEQYF. The DNA for the CDR3 is TGTGCCAGCAGCTTAGGAATCGGACAGACGCTTTACGAGCAGTACTTC. The rearrangement links TRBV7-8 to TRBJ2-7; D might be TRBD1 (6 bases). V was pared by 1 base and J by 4 bases, with 17 bases between. The CDR3 consists of 16 residues. Germline V gene sequence: CDR1 SGHVS, CDR2 FQNEAQ.